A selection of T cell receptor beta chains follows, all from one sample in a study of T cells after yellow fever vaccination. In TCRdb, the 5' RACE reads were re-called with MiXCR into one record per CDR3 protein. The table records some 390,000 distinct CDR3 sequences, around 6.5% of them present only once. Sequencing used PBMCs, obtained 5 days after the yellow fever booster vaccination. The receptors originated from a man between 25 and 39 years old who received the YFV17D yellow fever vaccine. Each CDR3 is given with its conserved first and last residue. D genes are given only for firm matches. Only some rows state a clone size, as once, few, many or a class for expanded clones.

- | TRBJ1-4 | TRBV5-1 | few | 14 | CASSRDSSSGKLFF | TGCGCCAGCAGTCGTGACAGTTCCTCTGGAAAACTGTTTTTT
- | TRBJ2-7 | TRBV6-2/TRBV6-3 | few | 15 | CASTSEGRANYEQYF | TGTGCCAGCACTTCCGAGGGACGAGCGAACTACGAGCAGTACTTC
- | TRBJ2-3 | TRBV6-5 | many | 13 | CASSYLSRDPQYF | TGTGCCAGCAGTTACTTATCCAGGGATCCGCAGTATTTT
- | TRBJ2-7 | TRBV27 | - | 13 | CASSFGATHLQYF | TGTGCCAGCAGTTTCGGAGCGACCCACCTCCAGTACTTC
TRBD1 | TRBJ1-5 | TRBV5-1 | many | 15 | CASSYGTGGNQPQHF | TGCGCCAGCAGCTACGGGACAGGGGGCAATCAGCCCCAGCATTTT
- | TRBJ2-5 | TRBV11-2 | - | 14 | CASSSPFGQETQYF | TGTGCCAGCAGCTCCCCCTTCGGCCAAGAGACCCAGTACTTC
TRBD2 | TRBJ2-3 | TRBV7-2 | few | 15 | CASSLKLAGGNTQYF | TGTGCCAGCAGCTTAAAGCTAGCGGGAGGAAATACGCAGTATTTT
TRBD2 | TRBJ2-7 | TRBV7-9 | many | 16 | CASSLDLAGGAYEQYF | TGTGCCAGCAGCTTAGATTTAGCGGGAGGCGCCTACGAGCAGTACTTC
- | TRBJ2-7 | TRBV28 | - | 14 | CASSGPGSPYEQYF | TGTGCCAGCAGTGGCCCAGGGAGTCCCTACGAGCAGTACTTC
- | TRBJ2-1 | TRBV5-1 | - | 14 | CASSLDGPTNEQFF | TGCGCCAGCAGCTTGGATGGACCAACAAATGAGCAGTTCTTC
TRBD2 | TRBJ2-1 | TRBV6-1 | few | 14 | CAISGGRMGNEQFF | TGTGCCATATCGGGGGGGAGGATGGGCAATGAGCAGTTCTTC
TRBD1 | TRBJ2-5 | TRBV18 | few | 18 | CASSRLIGTALFGETQYF | TGTGCCAGCTCACGCCTTATCGGGACAGCTTTGTTTGGAGAGACCCAGTACTTC
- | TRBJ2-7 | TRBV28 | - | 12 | CASTAYPYEQYF | TGTGCCAGCACGGCCTACCCCTACGAGCAGTACTTC
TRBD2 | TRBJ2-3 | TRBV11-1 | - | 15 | CASSLRSGTGDTQYF | TGTGCCAGCAGCCTCCGGAGCGGGACGGGAGATACGCAGTATTTT
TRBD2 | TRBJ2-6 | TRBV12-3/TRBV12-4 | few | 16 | CASSLWGGSGANVLTF | TGTGCCAGCAGTTTATGGGGGGGGTCTGGGGCCAACGTCCTGACTTTC
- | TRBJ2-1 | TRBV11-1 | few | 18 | CASSATLGGLSSYNEQFF | TGTGCCAGCAGCGCGACGTTGGGGGGTCTTAGCTCCTACAATGAGCAGTTCTTC
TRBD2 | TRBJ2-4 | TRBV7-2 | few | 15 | CASSPRLAGSGLQYF | TGTGCCAGCAGCCCCCGACTAGCGGGAAGTGGGCTTCAGTACTTC
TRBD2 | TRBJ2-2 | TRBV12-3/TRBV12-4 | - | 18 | CASSSGERGLAGIVELFF | TGTGCCAGCAGTTCGGGGGAGAGGGGACTAGCGGGAATCGTGGAGCTGTTTTTT
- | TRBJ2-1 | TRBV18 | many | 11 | CASSGINEQFF | TGTGCCAGCTCAGGGATCAATGAGCAGTTCTTC
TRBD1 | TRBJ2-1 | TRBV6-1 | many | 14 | CASNGQDTYNEQFF | TGTGCCAGCAACGGACAGGATACCTACAATGAGCAGTTCTTC
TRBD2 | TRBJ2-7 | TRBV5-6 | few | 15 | CASSPPSSGSREQYF | TGTGCCAGCAGCCCCCCCTCTAGCGGGAGTCGAGAGCAGTACTTC
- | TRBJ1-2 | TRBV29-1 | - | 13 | CSVEDRHAWGYTF | TGCAGCGTTGAAGATAGACACGCCTGGGGCTACACCTTC
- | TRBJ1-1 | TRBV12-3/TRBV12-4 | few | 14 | CASSFEGGVSEAFF | TGTGCCAGCAGTTTTGAGGGGGGTGTCTCTGAAGCTTTCTTT
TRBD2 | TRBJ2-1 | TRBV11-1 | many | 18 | CASSLVAASGRGHNEQFF | TGTGCCAGCAGCTTAGTAGCGGCGAGCGGGAGGGGGCACAATGAGCAGTTCTTC
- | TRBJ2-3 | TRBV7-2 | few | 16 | CASSLRSASGTDTQYF | TGTGCCAGCAGCTTAAGGTCCGCAAGCGGGACAGATACGCAGTATTTT
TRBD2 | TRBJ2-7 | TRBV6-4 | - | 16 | CASGQGLAARSYEQYF | TGTGCCAGCGGGCAGGGACTAGCGGCCCGTTCCTACGAGCAGTACTTC
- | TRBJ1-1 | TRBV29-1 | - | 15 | CSVEAQYGGDTEAFF | TGCAGCGTTGAAGCCCAATATGGAGGGGACACTGAAGCTTTCTTT
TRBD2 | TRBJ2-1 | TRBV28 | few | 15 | CATRGAGGPGNEQFF | TGTGCCACCAGGGGGGCGGGAGGGCCGGGGAATGAGCAGTTCTTC
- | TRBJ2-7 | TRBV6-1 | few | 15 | CASRGGVAVSYEQYF | TGTGCCAGCAGGGGTGGGGTAGCAGTCTCCTACGAGCAGTACTTC
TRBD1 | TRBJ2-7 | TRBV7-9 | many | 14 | CASSHRDRGTEQYF | TGTGCCAGCAGCCACCGGGACAGGGGGACCGAGCAGTACTTC
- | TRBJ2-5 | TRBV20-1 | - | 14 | CSARDVGLAETQYF | TGCAGTGCTAGAGACGTGGGTCTAGCAGAGACCCAGTACTTC
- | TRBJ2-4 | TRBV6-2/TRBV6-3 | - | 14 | CASIPGPTKNIQYF | TGTGCCAGCATTCCGGGACCAACCAAAAACATTCAGTACTTC
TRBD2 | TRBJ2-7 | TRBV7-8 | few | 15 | CASSAFSGLFYEQYF | TGTGCCAGCAGCGCGTTTAGCGGGCTATTCTACGAGCAGTACTTC
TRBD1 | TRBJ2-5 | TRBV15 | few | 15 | CATSRSTGGWETQYF | TGTGCCACCAGCAGGTCGACAGGGGGCTGGGAGACCCAGTACTTC
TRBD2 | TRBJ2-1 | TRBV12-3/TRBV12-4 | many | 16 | CASSLTTSGKINEQFF | TGTGCCAGCAGTCTAACAACTAGCGGGAAGATCAATGAGCAGTTCTTC
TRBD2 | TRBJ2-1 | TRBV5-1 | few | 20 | CASSLGTSATPTRDYNEQFF | TGCGCCAGCAGCTTAGGGACTAGCGCAACCCCAACCCGCGACTACAATGAGCAGTTCTTC
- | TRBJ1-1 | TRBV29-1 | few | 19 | CSVRIARQGNMALNTEAFF | TGCAGCGTCCGAATTGCACGCCAGGGGAACATGGCTTTGAACACTGAAGCTTTCTTT